This T cell receptor beta chain emerged from a study of blood T cell repertoires in COVID-19 (dated by TCRdb to about 2020). Looking at the study overall: Collaborator samples came from the United States, Italy and Spain and covered acute and convalescent phases of COVID-19. Where available, HLA class I and class II types were obtained from metadata supplied by the sample provider rather than from assay-based typing. The repertoires were released in a freely available public database meant as a resource for research on the immune response to SARS-CoV-2. The samples were drawn from the first 160 participants of the ongoing ImmuneRACE study and from 1,254 subjects provided by 6 global collaborators. The material from the prospective study consisted of cDNA or gDNA derived from T cells, B-cell-depleted T cells, or PBMCs. Nearly every sample came with metadata listing a de-identified subject ID, COVID-19 status, age in years and sex. Subjects who had been exposed to COVID-19, were actively infected with it, or had recovered from it provided the deeply sampled blood TCRbeta repertoires that made up the dataset. Results and caveats for the whole study, not just this receptor: Clinical and demographic metadata were provided uncurated, with the amount varying by source and participant.

Including cysteine and phenylalanine, the CDR3 has 13 amino acids. The read is trimmed to its CDR3 DNA, 39 bases read in frame from base 1. At the junction V is shortened by 4 bases and J by 6 bases, with 13 bases in between. Reading the germline V gene (reference sequence) gives CDR1 GTSNPN and CDR2 SVGIG. Whole blood was collected in K2EDTA tubes by collaborating institutions according to the institutions' own protocols. For TCRbeta analysis, collaborator samples were shipped as frozen whole blood, as isolated PBMCs, or as DNA extracted from either sample type. TCRbeta CDR3 regions were amplified from genomic DNA using the immunoSEQ Assay, a bias-controlled multiplex PCR. Per the original workflow: Nucleated cell counts per sample were estimated from amplification of reference gene primers within the assay. To quantify the absolute abundance of each unique TCRbeta CDR3 rearrangement, sequence reads were collapsed and filtered. For each sample, productive Simpson clonality was calculated as the square root of Simpson's diversity index over productive rearrangements. TCRdb took this table from immuneACCESS and kept in-frame rearrangements with V and J called. Such tables lack part of the clones; where checked against another copy, unresolved V genes explain under half of the gap, and the rest is unexplained. Clonal size and the V and J genes are those of that table, whereas D and trimming came from the DNA. This sample holds roughly 130,000 clones; roughly 90% were observed only once. Roughly 4% of the sample belongs to the ten largest clones.

As to this clone: Its antigen remains undetermined. Per-base quality was not reported, and no clone a single base away is much larger than it.

The rearrangement combines TRBV30 with TRBJ2-1, and the D gene may be TRBD2, 7 bases matching. The sequenced material came from peripheral blood. The receptor was derived from a man in his forties with acute or convalescent COVID-19. Here is the DNA: TGTGCCTGGATGGGGGGGCGAGCCAATGAGCAGTTCTTC. Its protein reads: CAWMGGRANEQFF. When the CDR3 is completed using the reference TRBV30 and TRBJ2-1 genes on either side, the full variable domain is SQTIHQWPATLVQPVGSPLSLECTVEGTSNPNLYWYRQAAGRGLQLLFYSVGIGQISSEVPQNLSASRPQDRQFILSSKKLLLSDSGFYLCAWMGGRANEQFFGPGTRLTVL.